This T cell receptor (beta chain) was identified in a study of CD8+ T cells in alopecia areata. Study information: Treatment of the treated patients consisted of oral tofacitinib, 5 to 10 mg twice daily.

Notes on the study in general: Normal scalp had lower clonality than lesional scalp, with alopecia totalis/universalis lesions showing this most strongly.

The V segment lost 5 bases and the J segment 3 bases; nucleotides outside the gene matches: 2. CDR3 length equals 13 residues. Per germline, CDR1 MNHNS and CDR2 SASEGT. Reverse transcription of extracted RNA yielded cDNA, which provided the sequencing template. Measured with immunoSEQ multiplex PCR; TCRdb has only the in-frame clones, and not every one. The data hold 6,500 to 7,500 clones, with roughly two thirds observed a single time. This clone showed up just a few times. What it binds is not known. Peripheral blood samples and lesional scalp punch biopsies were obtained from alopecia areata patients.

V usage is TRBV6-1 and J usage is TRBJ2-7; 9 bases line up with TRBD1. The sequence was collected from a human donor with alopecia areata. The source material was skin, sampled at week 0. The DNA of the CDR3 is TGTGCCAGCAGTAGACAGGGGGACTACGAGCAGTACTTC. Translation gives CASSRQGDYEQYF.